A selection of T cell receptor beta chains follows, all from one sample in a study of blood T cells in healthy people across ages. A single record per CDR3 protein comes from TCRdb applying MiXCR to the 5' RACE reads. Of hundreds of thousands of distinct CDR3 sequences in the sample, about 48% were seen once. Sequenced sample: blood. These receptors were collected from a young man in good health. The CDR3 runs from the conserved cysteine through the conserved F or W. Each record gives: D gene, V gene, J gene, clone size, CDR3 protein, CDR3 DNA. The D gene is left open where the match is weak. The listing skips clone size in some rows; elsewhere it reads once, few, many or a size class.

d_gene: -
v_gene: TRBV9
j_gene: TRBJ2-2
abundance: -
CDR3aa: CASSVEAKNTGELFF
CDR3nt: TGTGCCAGCAGCGTAGAAGCCAAGAACACCGGGGAGCTGTTTTTT

d_gene: -
v_gene: TRBV29-1
j_gene: TRBJ2-1
abundance: -
CDR3aa: CSVGWQVYNEQFF
CDR3nt: TGCAGCGTTGGGTGGCAGGTCTACAATGAGCAGTTCTTC

d_gene: -
v_gene: TRBV4-1
j_gene: TRBJ1-2
abundance: few
CDR3aa: CASSLAGPNNYGYTF
CDR3nt: TGCGCCAGCAGCCTCGCAGGGCCCAATAACTATGGCTACACCTTC

d_gene: -
v_gene: TRBV10-3
j_gene: TRBJ2-7
abundance: few
CDR3aa: CAISESGSEQYF
CDR3nt: TGTGCCATCAGTGAGTCAGGCAGCGAGCAGTACTTC

d_gene: -
v_gene: TRBV6-4
j_gene: TRBJ2-3
abundance: -
CDR3aa: CASSDSGEADTQYF
CDR3nt: TGTGCCAGCAGTGACTCTGGGGAGGCAGATACGCAGTATTTT

d_gene: TRBD1
v_gene: TRBV3-1
j_gene: TRBJ1-1
abundance: -
CDR3aa: CASSRDRIEAFF
CDR3nt: TGTGCCAGCAGCCGGGACAGAATTGAAGCTTTCTTT

d_gene: -
v_gene: TRBV7-9
j_gene: TRBJ2-7
abundance: -
CDR3aa: CASSLVATEFPTYEQYF
CDR3nt: TGTGCCAGCAGCTTAGTCGCGACGGAGTTCCCCACCTACGAGCAGTACTTC

d_gene: -
v_gene: TRBV4-1
j_gene: TRBJ1-5
abundance: few
CDR3aa: CASSQVAGREKQPQHF
CDR3nt: TGCGCCAGCAGCCAAGTTGCGGGGCGAGAAAAACAGCCCCAGCATTTT

d_gene: TRBD1
v_gene: TRBV12-3/TRBV12-4
j_gene: TRBJ1-1
abundance: -
CDR3aa: CASSLWRDRVTEAFF
CDR3nt: TGTGCCAGCAGTTTATGGAGGGACAGGGTGACTGAAGCTTTCTTT

d_gene: -
v_gene: TRBV9
j_gene: TRBJ2-7
abundance: -
CDR3aa: CASSVRQSKNPYEQYF
CDR3nt: TGTGCCAGCAGCGTCCGACAGTCAAAAAATCCCTACGAGCAGTACTTC

d_gene: -
v_gene: TRBV6-5
j_gene: TRBJ2-3
abundance: -
CDR3aa: CASSYQTTGADTQYF
CDR3nt: TGTGCCAGCAGTTACCAGACCACTGGGGCCGATACGCAGTATTTT